The next 25 T cell receptor beta chains were all read from a single sample in a study of beta chain features in type 1 diabetes. The study's findings and limits: For Type 1 diabetes patients, all four CD4+ subsets carried TCRB CDR3s that were moderately but significantly shorter.

No antigen has been assigned to these receptors. The sequenced template was cDNA made from the entire isolated RNA. Data came from immunoSEQ multiplex PCR; TCRdb stores just in-frame clones and leaves some out. The table lists more than 95,000 clones, 17% of them singletons. The sequenced sample was central memory CD4+ T cells from blood. Receptor source: a man aged 18 to 35 with type 1 diabetes.

Note on this clone: The junction differs from germline at one of its ends, possibly a read error. The chain has TRBV7-7 and TRBJ2-5; TRBD2 might be the D (5 bases). The CDR3 loop spans 14 amino acids. CDR1 and CDR2 (germline): SSHAT, FNYEAQ (reference sequence). For the CDR3, the DNA is TGTGCTAGCAGCTTAGCGCCGGCACAAGAGACCCAGTACTTC. This gives the protein CASSLAPAQETQYF.

This CDR3 reads CASSLLQGIHGYTF. The CDR3 DNA sequence: TGTGCCAGCAGCTTACTACAGGGAATTCATGGCTACACCTTC. The rearrangement links TRBV7-2 to TRBJ1-2, with D perhaps matching TRBD1 (6 bases). CDR1 is SGHTA, CDR2 FQGNSA, per germline. The CDR3 covers 14 residues. Trimming stripped 2 bases from V and 6 bases from J, with 13 bases between.

Judged by abundance, this clone is medium-sized. Other nucleotide sequences from this sample produce the same CDR3. The chain carries TRBV2 and TRBJ2-5, with unresolved D. Germline V gene data show CDR1 as SNHLY and CDR2 as FYNNEI. With 11 bases removed from V and 3 bases from J, the gap between germline ends came to 13 bases. The CDR3 loop spans 12 amino acids. The CDR3 protein is CAVRAGKETQYF. The DNA for the CDR3 is TGTGCCGTTCGGGCTGGTAAAGAGACCCAGTACTTC.

There are a few counts of this clone. This chain joins TRBV28 and TRBJ1-2, with D maybe TRBD1 (5 bases). Trimming stripped 2 bases from V and 8 bases from J, with 12 bases between. The V gene's germline CDR1 is MDHEN and CDR2 SYDVKM. There are 13 residues in the CDR3. Here the CDR3 DNA reads TGTGCCAGCAGTTTACAGGGAAGGGGCGGCTACACCTTC. Translated, it gives CASSLQGRGGYTF.

The chain has TRBV5-4 and TRBJ1-1, with a tentative D call TRBD1 (5 bases). Deletions cut 4 bases from V and 4 bases from J, with 11 bases between. The CDR3 has 13 residues. In germline, CDR1 is SGHNT, CDR2 YYREEE (reference sequence). The CDR3 DNA is TGTGCCAGCAGCGGGGACCAGGTCACTGAAGCTTTCTTT. Protein: CASSGDQVTEAFF.

This clone was seen more than once but under ten times. V and J are TRBV16 and TRBJ2-1, with a tentative D call TRBD2 (5 bases). Trimming pared 0 bases from V and 6 bases from J, leaving 15 bases between. CDR1 KGHSY and CDR2 FQNENV come from the germline V gene. CDR3 length: 16 residues. This CDR3 reads CASSQSRNIAGNEQFF. DNA for the CDR3: TGTGCCAGCAGCCAATCTAGAAACATTGCGGGCAATGAGCAGTTCTTC. Based on the CDR3 plus reference TRBV16 and TRBJ2-1, the full variable domain is GEEVAQTPKHLVRGEGQKAKLYCAPIKGHSYVFWYQQVLKNEFKFLISFQNENVFDETGMPKERFSAKCLPNSPCSLEIQATKLEDSAVYFCASSQSRNIAGNEQFFGPGTRLTVL.

In this sample, this clone turned up a few times. The chain uses TRBV18 and TRBJ2-2; D unclear. The V gene lost 3 bases and the J gene lost 4 bases, with 12 bases spanning the gap. The length of the CDR3 is 15 residues. The germline V gene has CDR1 KGHSH and CDR2 LQKENI. The CDR3 coding sequence is TGTGCCAGCTCACCGGCCCGCATGGTCACCGGGGAGCTGTTTTTT. This encodes CASSPARMVTGELFF.

This clone has a handful of counts. The chain recombines TRBV9 with TRBJ2-1; tentative D call: TRBD2 (7 bases). The CDR3 loop spans 16 amino acids. In germline, CDR1 is SGDLS, CDR2 YYNGEE. Trimming cost V 0 bases and J 4 bases, with 14 bases left between them. CDR3 sequence (DNA): TGTGCCAGCAGCGTAGAACGGGGGGCCGTTTACAATGAGCAGTTCTTC. Amino acids: CASSVERGAVYNEQFF.

This clone has only a few counts. The chain uses TRBV7-2 and TRBJ1-5; D call uncertain. The length of the CDR3 is 13 residues. Trimming removed 2 bases from V and 5 bases from J, with 7 bases in between. Germline values: CDR1 SGHTA, CDR2 FQGNSA. The chain's CDR3 is CASSLRLDQPQHF. The CDR3 DNA is TGTGCCAGCAGCTTAAGACTGGATCAGCCCCAGCATTTT. Together with reference TRBV7-2 and TRBJ1-5, the CDR3 gives the full variable domain: GAGVSQSPSNKVTEKGKDVELRCDPISGHTALYWYRQSLGQGLEFLIYFQGNSAPDKSGLPSDRFSAERTGGSVSTLTIQRTQQEDSAVYLCASSLRLDQPQHFGDGTRLSIL.

V and J are TRBV9 and TRBJ2-1, with D uncertain. This CDR3 has 18 residues. The V end lost 0 bases, the J end lost 8 bases, and 24 bases lay between the germline ends. Germline values: CDR1 SGDLS, CDR2 YYNGEE. The CDR3 coding sequence is TGTGCCAGCAGCGTAGCTGGAGCTCCTTTGAATGGGGTATATGAGCAGTTCTTC. Translating it yields CASSVAGAPLNGVYEQFF.

This clone was detected a few times. The CDR3 coding sequence is TGCAGTAGTCTGATGAACACTGAAGCTTTCTTT. Amino acids: CSSLMNTEAFF. The V call is TRBV20-1, the J call TRBJ1-1; D remains ambiguous. The CDR3 is 11 residues long. Germline loops: CDR1 DFQATT, CDR2 SNEGSKA (reference sequence). Trimming took off 8 bases at V and 0 bases at J, with 7 bases between the two ends.

This clone occurred a few times. J is TRBJ1-1 and V is TRBV18; TRBD1 is a possible D gene (5 bases). This CDR3 is 14 amino acids long. V dropped 3 bases and J dropped 4 bases, with 12 bases sitting between them. Germline V gives CDR1 KGHSH, CDR2 LQKENI. DNA of the CDR3: TGTGCCAGCTCACCCCTAGAAAGGGGCACTGAAGCTTTCTTT. Amino acid sequence: CASSPLERGTEAFF.

The chain carries TRBV18 and TRBJ1-1, with TRBD1 matching over 9 bases. CDR1 and CDR2 from the germline V gene are KGHSH and LQKENI. The CDR3 is 16 amino acids. The J segment lost 7 bases and the V segment lost 8 bases, leaving 17 bases of the junction unmatched. In nucleotides, the CDR3 is TGTGCCAGCCTCCCGGGACAGGGTTTCTCCGGTGGTGAAGCTTTCTTT. It translates to CASLPGQGFSGGEAFF. Based on the CDR3 plus reference TRBV18 and TRBJ1-1, the full variable domain is NAGVMQNPRHLVRRRGQEARLRCSPMKGHSHVYWYRQLPEEGLKFMVYLQKENIIDESGMPKERFSAEFPKEGPSILRIQQVVRGDSAAYFCASLPGQGFSGGEAFFGQGTRLTVV.

The rearrangement joins TRBV7-2 to TRBJ2-2; D remains unclear. Germline CDR1 reads SGHTA; CDR2 reads FQGNSA. Trimming left V 1 base short and J 4 bases short, with 10 bases between. This CDR3 is 15 amino acids long. In DNA, the CDR3 is TGTGCCAGCAGCTTAGTTACGGCCCCCACCGGGGAGCTGTTTTTT. Its protein product is CASSLVTAPTGELFF.

CDR3 bases: TGTGCCAGCAGTTACTTAGCGGGGAACACCGGGGAGCTGTTTTTT. Translated: CASSYLAGNTGELFF. The chain has TRBV6-5 and TRBJ2-2; 7 bases agree with TRBD2. The CDR3 sequence is 15 residues long. Unmatched junction bases numbered 0, after V lost 1 base and J lost 1 base. CDR1 MNHEY and CDR2 SVGAGI come from the germline V gene.

This clone appeared a few times. The rearrangement links TRBV18 to TRBJ2-1, with D possibly being TRBD1 (6 bases). The ends were cut back, 3 bases at V and 4 bases at J, with 10 bases in the middle. This CDR3 is 14 amino acids long. Germline CDR1 is KGHSH and CDR2 is LQKENI. The CDR3, as DNA: TGTGCCAGCTCACCCCCGACAGGATACAATGAGCAGTTCTTC. It codes for CASSPPTGYNEQFF.

The rearrangement links TRBV5-1 to TRBJ2-7; 9 positions agree with TRBD1. V was pared by 5 bases and J by 3 bases, with 3 bases of the junction left unmatched. CDR1 is SGHRS, CDR2 YFSETQ, per germline. CDR3 length: 13 residues. The CDR3 protein is CASRPGQGYEQYF. CDR3 DNA: TGCGCCAGCAGACCGGGACAGGGCTACGAGCAGTACTTC.

This clone was recorded a few times. The rearrangement joins TRBV2 to TRBJ2-1; 8 bases align to TRBD1. In germline, CDR1 is SNHLY, CDR2 FYNNEI. The CDR3 is made up of 15 amino acids. V lost 7 bases to trimming and J lost 4 bases; unmatched junction nucleotides: 9. The CDR3: CASMMDREIYNEQFF. CDR3 in DNA: TGTGCCAGCATGATGGACAGGGAGATTTACAATGAGCAGTTCTTC. Supplemented by reference TRBV2 and TRBJ2-1, the full variable domain reads EPEVTQTPSHQVTQMGQEVILRCVPISNHLYFYWYRQILGQKVEFLVSFYNNEISEKSEIFDDQFSVERPDGSNFTLKIRSTKLEDSAMYFCASMMDREIYNEQFFGPGTRLTVL.

This clone was recorded a few times. J is TRBJ1-2 and V is TRBV5-1; no definite D call. V shed 2 bases and J shed 4 bases, with 12 bases lying between them. The CDR3 spans 14 residues. Germline V gives CDR1 SGHRS, CDR2 YFSETQ. Written as DNA, the CDR3 is TGCGCCAGCAGCTTAACTCTGCCGTCCTATGGCTACACCTTC. Translated: CASSLTLPSYGYTF.

The chain carries TRBV7-3 and TRBJ2-1; unclear D gene. CDR1 SGHTA and CDR2 FQGTGA come from the germline V gene. The V end lost 1 base, the J end lost 10 bases, and 8 bases lay between the germline ends. The CDR3 sequence is 12 residues long. The CDR3: CASSLMVGEQFF. Here the CDR3 DNA reads TGTGCCAGCAGCTTAATGGTCGGCGAGCAGTTCTTC.

This clone was counted between two and nine times. The V call is TRBV2, the J call TRBJ1-4, with unresolved D. V was clipped by 6 bases and J by 0 bases, with 5 bases between them. The germline V gene encodes CDR1 SNHLY and CDR2 FYNNEI. CDR3 length: 13 amino acids. The CDR3 sequence is CASRRATNEKLFF. In DNA, the CDR3 is TGTGCCAGCAGACGGGCAACTAATGAAAAACTGTTTTTT.

The chain employs TRBV2 and TRBJ2-7; D possibly corresponds to TRBD2 (6 bases). Germline V gives CDR1 SNHLY, CDR2 FYNNEI. The V gene lost 8 bases and the J gene lost 0 bases, with 14 bases spanning the gap. CDR3 length equals 14 residues. The CDR3: CASGGTASSYEQYF. The CDR3 DNA reads as TGTGCCAGCGGGGGGACCGCGAGCTCCTACGAGCAGTACTTC. The whole variable domain, filled in from reference TRBV2 and TRBJ2-7, reads EPEVTQTPSHQVTQMGQEVILRCVPISNHLYFYWYRQILGQKVEFLVSFYNNEISEKSEIFDDQFSVERPDGSNFTLKIRSTKLEDSAMYFCASGGTASSYEQYFGPGTRLTVT.

In regard to this clone: A far larger clone is just one base off, so this is likely a read error. The gene calls are TRBV4-3 and TRBJ2-7, with 8 bases identical to TRBD1. Losses at the gene ends were 4 bases for V and 6 bases for J; bases not matched to a gene: 8. Germline assignment: CDR1 LGHNA and CDR2 YSLEER. This CDR3 has 14 residues. This CDR3 is CASSPQDRVGEQYF. The CDR3 coding sequence is TGCGCCAGCAGCCCACAGGACAGGGTAGGCGAGCAGTACTTC.

In this sample, this clone turned up a few times. J is TRBJ1-2 and V is TRBV6-6; 10 nucleotides align to TRBD1. The CDR3 has 15 residues. Trimming took 0 bases from V and 8 from J; bases not matched to a gene: 6. Germline CDR1 and CDR2: MNHNY and SVGAGI (reference sequence). CDR3 sequence reads: CASSYSETGGDGYTF. CDR3 coding DNA: TGTGCCAGCAGTTACTCGGAGACAGGGGGCGACGGCTACACCTTC.

The sample holds a few counts of this clone. This sequence may be a read error, since a much larger clone differs from it by one base. V gene TRBV18 combines with J gene TRBJ2-7, with TRBD1 identical over 10 bases. Per the germline V gene, CDR1 is KGHSH and CDR2 is LQKENI. This CDR3 is built from 16 residues. CDR3 loop: CASAPRQGALSYEQYF. The CDR3 region has the DNA TGTGCCAGCGCACCTCGACAGGGGGCCTTATCCTACGAGCAGTACTTC.